A single sample is the source of the 30 T cell receptor beta chains below, sequenced in a study of shared clonotypes between healthy human individuals. Assay used: immunoSEQ multiplex PCR; TCRdb lists only in-frame clones, some missing. This table holds 1,500,000 or so clones, about 98.5% found once. Material for sequencing was naive CD4+ T cells sorted from blood. Subset indicated: CD45RA+ positively selected. The origin of the receptors is a young man in good health.

The chain couples TRBV19 to TRBJ1-2; D gene uncertain. V shed 0 bases and J shed 4 bases, with 9 bases lying between them. The CDR3 runs 14 residues. The V gene's germline CDR1 is LNHDA and CDR2 SQIVND (reference sequence). The CDR3 DNA reads as TGTGCCAGTAGTATAGATCACGGGTCCTATGGCTACACCTTC. Translated, it gives CASSIDHGSYGYTF. Variable domain in full (rest from reference TRBV19 and TRBJ1-2): DGGITQSPKYLFRKEGQNVTLSCEQNLNHDAMYWYRQDPGQGLRLIYYSQIVNDFQKGDIAEGYSVSREKKESFPLTVTSAQKNPTAFYLCASSIDHGSYGYTFGSGTRLTVV.

V usage is TRBV5-4 and J usage is TRBJ2-7, with TRBD1 matching over 7 bases. CDR1 SGHNT and CDR2 YYREEE come from the germline V gene (reference sequence). With 4 bases clipped from V and 3 bases from J, the junction kept 7 bases outside the gene matches. The CDR3 consists of 14 residues. CDR3: CASSPGTEGYEQYF. The CDR3 nucleotides are TGTGCCAGCAGCCCCGGGACAGAGGGCTACGAGCAGTACTTC.

The V and J genes are TRBV4-3 and TRBJ2-1; D remains ambiguous. Per the germline V gene, CDR1 is LGHNA and CDR2 is YSLEER. Trimming took 2 bases from V and 3 from J, leaving 11 bases between them. CDR3 length: 15 residues. The CDR3 region is CASSQFTHDYNEQFF. The DNA of the CDR3 is TGCGCCAGCAGCCAATTTACTCACGACTACAATGAGCAGTTCTTC.

The chain uses TRBV2 and TRBJ2-7; perhaps TRBD1 as D (6 bases). This CDR3 region has 13 residues. The germline CDR1 and CDR2 sequences are SNHLY and FYNNEI. Trimming left V 3 bases short and J 1 base short, with 7 bases between. The CDR3 DNA is TGTGCCAGCAGTGAGCAGGGGTCCTACGAGCAGTACTTC. Translated, it gives CASSEQGSYEQYF.

The chain is built from TRBV4-3 and TRBJ2-1, with TRBD2 identical over 12 bases. The ends lost 1 base at V and 8 bases at J; junction bases unmatched: 3. CDR1 is LGHNA and CDR2 is YSLEER in the germline V gene. The CDR3 totals 15 residues. CDR3 amino acids: CASSQGLAGVYEQFF. The CDR3 nucleotides read TGCGCCAGCAGCCAAGGACTAGCGGGAGTTTATGAGCAGTTCTTC.

Details on this clone: The same CDR3 is also encoded by other DNA sequences in this sample. The chain is built from TRBV5-1 and TRBJ1-5, with 9 bases that match TRBD1. CDR1 SGHRS and CDR2 YFSETQ come from the germline V gene. The ends lost 0 bases at V and 2 bases at J; junction bases unmatched: 0. The CDR3 runs 15 residues. CDR3: CASSLGTGGNQPQHF. In nucleotides, the CDR3 is TGCGCCAGCAGCTTGGGGACAGGGGGCAATCAGCCCCAGCATTTT. Filled out from reference TRBV5-1 and TRBJ1-5, the complete variable domain reads KAGVTQTPRYLIKTRGQQVTLSCSPISGHRSVSWYQQTPGQGLQFLFEYFSETQRNKGNFPGRFSGRQFSNSRSEMNVSTLELGDSALYLCASSLGTGGNQPQHFGDGTRLSIL.

The DNA for the CDR3 is TGTGCCAGCAGCTTTGGGAGCGGGAGCCCCAACACCGGGGAGCTGTTTTTT. Amino acids: CASSFGSGSPNTGELFF. The genes are TRBV7-3 and TRBJ2-2, with 8 bases aligning to TRBD2. Germline V lookup: CDR1 SGHTA, CDR2 FQGTGA. J was trimmed by 2 bases and V by 3 bases; bases with no gene match: 8. This CDR3 comprises 17 residues.

DNA for the CDR3: TGTGCCAGCAGCTTAGTTTCGGTTGGGGAGACCCAGTACTTC. This encodes CASSLVSVGETQYF. This chain joins TRBV11-2 and TRBJ2-5; no reliable D call. CDR3 length: 14 residues. Germline lookup yields CDR1 SGHAT and CDR2 FQNNGV. V was trimmed by 1 base and J by 5 bases, leaving 11 bases between them.

V gene TRBV10-3 combines with J gene TRBJ2-2; TRBD1 might be the D (6 bases). Germline CDR1 and CDR2: ENHRY and SYGVKD. V gave up 7 bases and J gave up 6 bases, with 6 bases separating them. The CDR3 length is 11 residues. CDR3 nucleotide sequence: TGTGCCATCACAGGGGCCGGGGAGCTGTTTTTT. Translated, it gives CAITGAGELFF.

V and J are TRBV11-2 and TRBJ2-2; D call uncertain. CDR3 length: 14 amino acids. Trimming left V 9 bases short and J 6 bases short, with 17 bases between. Germline loops: CDR1 SGHAT, CDR2 FQNNGV. The CDR3 sequence is CASSKPTAAGELFF. The CDR3 DNA reads as TGTGCCAGTAGTAAACCGACGGCCGCCGGGGAGCTGTTTTTT.

For this clone: Other DNA sequences within the sample encode an identical CDR3. This rearrangement joins TRBV5-1 to TRBJ1-2; 10 bases map to TRBD1. The CDR3 length is 14 residues. Germline V lookup: CDR1 SGHRS, CDR2 YFSETQ. The ends lost 3 bases at V and 3 bases at J; junction bases unmatched: 2. The CDR3 region has the DNA TGCGCCAGCAGCTCCGGGACAGGGGACTATGGCTACACCTTC. It codes for CASSSGTGDYGYTF. The whole variable domain, filled in from reference TRBV5-1 and TRBJ1-2, reads KAGVTQTPRYLIKTRGQQVTLSCSPISGHRSVSWYQQTPGQGLQFLFEYFSETQRNKGNFPGRFSGRQFSNSRSEMNVSTLELGDSALYLCASSSGTGDYGYTFGSGTRLTVV.

V and J are TRBV29-1 and TRBJ2-3; 11 bases agree with TRBD1. Germline trimming cut 6 bases from V and 0 bases from J; bases unmatched to any gene: 5. The germline CDR1 and CDR2 sequences are SQVTM and ANQGSEA. The CDR3 spans 15 residues. The CDR3 nucleotides are TGCAGCGTACTGGGGACAGGGGGTAGCACAGATACGCAGTATTTT. Amino acids: CSVLGTGGSTDTQYF.

The chain recombines TRBV29-1 with TRBJ1-1; 8 nucleotides line up with TRBD1. V was clipped by 6 bases and J by 0 bases; unmatched bases: 3. The CDR3 length is 13 residues. Germline lookup yields CDR1 SQVTM and CDR2 ANQGSEA. For the CDR3, the DNA is TGCAGCGTCTCGGGACAGGTGAACACTGAAGCTTTCTTT. Translation gives CSVSGQVNTEAFF.

The rearrangement uses TRBV5-1 and TRBJ2-7; 10 nucleotides align to TRBD2. Germline CDR1 is SGHRS and CDR2 is YFSETQ. The CDR3 is 15 residues long. J gave up 5 bases and V 5 bases, and 10 bases lay outside the gene matches. CDR3 region: CASSPTLAGAHEQYF. The CDR3 nucleotides read TGCGCCAGCAGTCCGACCCTAGCGGGAGCCCACGAGCAGTACTTC. The entire variable domain, with the rest obtained from reference TRBV5-1 and TRBJ2-7, is as follows: KAGVTQTPRYLIKTRGQQVTLSCSPISGHRSVSWYQQTPGQGLQFLFEYFSETQRNKGNFPGRFSGRQFSNSRSEMNVSTLELGDSALYLCASSPTLAGAHEQYFGPGTRLTVT.

The V gene is TRBV28, the J gene TRBJ2-2; TRBD1 is a possible D gene (5 bases). The CDR3 runs 13 residues. V was trimmed by 5 bases and J by 4 bases, leaving 8 bases between them. In germline, CDR1 is MDHEN, CDR2 SYDVKM. CDR3 nucleotide sequence: TGTGCCAGCAGTAACAGGCTCACCGGGGAGCTGTTTTTT. Residues: CASSNRLTGELFF. Together with reference TRBV28 and TRBJ2-2, the CDR3 gives the full variable domain: DVKVTQSSRYLVKRTGEKVFLECVQDMDHENMFWYRQDPGLGLRLIYFSYDVKMKEKGDIPEGYSVSREKKERFSLILESASTNQTSMYLCASSNRLTGELFFGEGSRLTVL.

The chain links TRBV5-1 to TRBJ2-3, with D possibly being TRBD2 (5 bases). The V gene's germline CDR1 is SGHRS and CDR2 YFSETQ. Between the trimmed V and J ends, which lost 2 bases and 2 bases, there was a span of 9 bases. This CDR3 has 14 amino acids. CDR3 sequence (DNA): TGCGCCAGCAGCTTTCCAGCGGCCACAGATACGCAGTATTTT. This sequence encodes CASSFPAATDTQYF.

The chain uses TRBV28 and TRBJ1-1, with D possibly matching TRBD1 (6 bases). CDR1 and CDR2 (germline): MDHEN, SYDVKM. V was clipped by 2 bases and J by 10 bases, with 17 bases between them. This CDR3 is 14 amino acids long. The CDR3 nucleotides read TGTGCCAGCAGTTTACCTCAGGCCGGGGGCGGAGCTTTCTTT. Its protein product is CASSLPQAGGGAFF.

The gene calls are TRBV7-2 and TRBJ1-1, with D perhaps matching TRBD1 (5 bases). Per the germline V gene, CDR1 is SGHTA and CDR2 is FQGNSA. The CDR3 loop spans 15 amino acids. With 0 bases removed from V and 7 bases from J, the gap between germline ends came to 15 bases. The CDR3 spells CASSLAGPSYYEAFF. The CDR3 bases are TGTGCCAGCAGCTTAGCGGGGCCGAGTTACTATGAAGCTTTCTTT.

J is TRBJ2-6 and V is TRBV5-4; D is ambiguous. Trimming removed 0 bases from V and 4 bases from J, with 2 bases in between. The CDR3 loop spans 13 amino acids. Germline values: CDR1 SGHNT, CDR2 YYREEE (reference sequence). The chain's CDR3 is CASSLEGANVLTF. The CDR3 DNA follows: TGTGCCAGCAGCTTGGAGGGGGCCAACGTCCTGACTTTC.

The rearrangement uses TRBV5-1 and TRBJ2-7; D remains ambiguous. CDR3 size: 16 residues. From germline, CDR1 is SGHRS and CDR2 YFSETQ. Trimming stripped 1 base from V and 3 bases from J, with 17 bases between. Here the CDR3 reads CASSLMGAAAIYEQYF. DNA of the CDR3: TGCGCCAGCAGCTTGATGGGTGCGGCAGCGATCTACGAGCAGTACTTC.

J is TRBJ2-1 and V is TRBV15, with no clear D. Per the germline V gene, CDR1 is LNHNV and CDR2 is YYDKDF (reference sequence). CDR3 length equals 14 residues. V lost 3 bases and J 6 bases, leaving 12 bases between the germline ends. CDR3 sequence: CATSSTDWGNEQFF. CDR3 bases: TGTGCCACCAGCAGTACCGACTGGGGCAATGAGCAGTTCTTC.

This clone was observed once. This chain uses TRBV29-1 with TRBJ1-4; D is unclear. The V end was cut by 6 bases, the J end by 2 bases, with 10 bases between. The V gene's germline CDR1 is SQVTM and CDR2 ANQGSEA. The CDR3 is 13 amino acids. In DNA, the CDR3 is TGCAGCGTGTGCGAGGTTACTAATGAAAAACTGTTTTTT. Translated, it gives CSVCEVTNEKLFF.

The CDR3 region has the DNA TGTGCCGGATCCCGACTGGGACAGGGGTACTATGGCTACACCTTC. Translated, it gives CAGSRLGQGYYGYTF. V gene TRBV28 combines with J gene TRBJ1-2, with TRBD1 identical over 10 bases. Unmatched junction bases numbered 12, after V lost 11 bases and J lost 3 bases. CDR3 length: 15 residues. Per germline, CDR1 MDHEN and CDR2 SYDVKM.

A remark on this clone: The same CDR3 arises from other DNA sequences in this sample as well. CDR3 sequence (DNA): TGCGCCAGCAGCTTGGGGACAGGTAGCAATCAGCCCCAGCATTTT. Amino acid sequence: CASSLGTGSNQPQHF. V and J are TRBV5-1 and TRBJ1-5, with TRBD1 matching over 7 bases. The ends lost 0 bases at V and 0 bases at J; junction bases unmatched: 0. Germline V gene data show CDR1 as SGHRS and CDR2 as YFSETQ. This CDR3 is built from 15 residues.

In its sample, this clone was seen once. The chain combines TRBV5-1 with TRBJ1-1, with a weak D call TRBD1 (5 bases). The CDR3 loop spans 16 amino acids. V was cut by 2 bases and J by 0 bases, with 14 bases left in between. In germline, CDR1 is SGHRS, CDR2 YFSETQ. The CDR3 loop is CASSFPVGTVNTEAFF. CDR3 nucleotide sequence: TGCGCCAGCAGCTTTCCAGTCGGGACGGTGAACACTGAAGCTTTCTTT.

The rearrangement joins TRBV5-1 to TRBJ2-3, with D possibly matching TRBD1 (5 bases). The V end lost 1 base, the J end lost 2 bases, and 17 bases lay between the germline ends. This CDR3 has 17 amino acids. Germline CDR1 and CDR2: SGHRS and YFSETQ. Written as DNA, the CDR3 is TGCGCCAGCAGCTTGAATTCGGGCAGGGTACCCACAGATACGCAGTATTTT. Translated, it gives CASSLNSGRVPTDTQYF.

The V gene is TRBV28, the J gene TRBJ1-5; D is unclear. The CDR3 is 13 amino acids. V gave up 7 bases and J gave up 6 bases, with 13 bases separating them. Germline V gene sequence: CDR1 MDHEN, CDR2 SYDVKM. The CDR3, as DNA: TGTGCCAGCACCAAAGGTCGATTTCAGCCCCAGCATTTT. It is translated as CASTKGRFQPQHF.

The chain links TRBV7-2 to TRBJ2-7; a weak D match, TRBD2 (5 bases). This CDR3 is built from 15 residues. Trimming took 3 bases from V and 5 from J, leaving 17 bases between them. CDR1 SGHTA and CDR2 FQGNSA come from the germline V gene. The CDR3 DNA follows: TGTGCCAGCAGCTTTAGCCCCCGGACTGTCGACGAGCAGTACTTC. This codes for CASSFSPRTVDEQYF.

The J gene is TRBJ2-2, the V gene TRBV9, with 14 bases identical to TRBD2. Germline CDR1 reads SGDLS; CDR2 reads YYNGEE. V gave up 0 bases and J gave up 4 bases; unmatched junction bases: 11. This CDR3 is 20 amino acids long. This CDR3 is CASSVGPGTSGSLGTGELFF. The DNA of the CDR3 is TGTGCCAGCAGCGTAGGTCCTGGGACTAGCGGGAGTTTGGGCACCGGGGAGCTGTTTTTT. Using reference TRBV9 and TRBJ2-2 for the parts outside the CDR3, the full variable domain is DSGVTQTPKHLITATGQRVTLRCSPRSGDLSVYWYQQSLDQGLQFLIQYYNGEERAKGNILERFSAQQFPDLHSELNLSSLELGDSALYFCASSVGPGTSGSLGTGELFFGEGSRLTVL.

This sequence joins TRBV28 and TRBJ2-7, with 15 nucleotides matching TRBD2. CDR1 is MDHEN and CDR2 is SYDVKM in the germline V gene. V was clipped by 5 bases and J by 4 bases; unmatched bases: 15. The CDR3 is made up of 19 amino acids. CDR3 loop: CASSPRHLGTSGRRYEQYF. The CDR3 nucleotides are TGTGCCAGCAGTCCCCGGCACCTGGGGACTAGCGGGAGGCGGTACGAGCAGTACTTC. The variable domain in full, with the rest retrieved from reference TRBV28 and TRBJ2-7, is DVKVTQSSRYLVKRTGEKVFLECVQDMDHENMFWYRQDPGLGLRLIYFSYDVKMKEKGDIPEGYSVSREKKERFSLILESASTNQTSMYLCASSPRHLGTSGRRYEQYFGPGTRLTVT.